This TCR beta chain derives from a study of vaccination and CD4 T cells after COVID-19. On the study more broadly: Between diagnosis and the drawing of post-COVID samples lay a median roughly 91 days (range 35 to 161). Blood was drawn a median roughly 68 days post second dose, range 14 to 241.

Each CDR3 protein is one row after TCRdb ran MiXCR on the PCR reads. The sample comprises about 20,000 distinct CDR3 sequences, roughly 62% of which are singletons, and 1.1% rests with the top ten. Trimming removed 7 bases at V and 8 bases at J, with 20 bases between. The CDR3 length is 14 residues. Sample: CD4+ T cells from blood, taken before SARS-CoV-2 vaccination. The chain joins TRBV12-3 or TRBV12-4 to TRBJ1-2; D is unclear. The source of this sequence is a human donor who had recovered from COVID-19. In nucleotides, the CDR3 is TGTGCCAGCAACAAAGAGCCAGTCAGCGGAGGCTACACCTTC. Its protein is CASNKEPVSGGYTF.